The 9 T cell receptor beta chains listed next were all sequenced from one sample in a study of T cell responses to AZD1222 COVID-19 vaccine. Clones were read by immunoSEQ multiplex PCR, and TCRdb kept only the in-frame ones, dropping some. The sample records roughly 120,000 clones, 88% being singletons. The specimen was peripheral blood, collected on day 0 of AZD1222 vaccination. The receptors were sampled from an adult in good health.

The chain carries TRBV20-1 and TRBJ1-3, with D possibly being TRBD1 (5 bases). This CDR3 has 11 residues. V was trimmed by 5 bases and J by 7 bases, leaving 9 bases between them. The V gene's germline CDR1 is DFQATT and CDR2 SNEGSKA (reference sequence). DNA of the CDR3: TGCAGTGCTTCCAGGGCGAACACCATATATTTT. Translated, it gives CSASRANTIYF.

The chain carries TRBV7-3 and TRBJ2-2; D unresolved. Trimming removed 4 bases at V and 7 bases at J, with 7 bases between. Germline CDR1 is SGHTA and CDR2 is FQGTGA. CDR3 length: 12 amino acids. This chain's CDR3 is CASSSDFGELFF. DNA of the CDR3: TGTGCCAGCAGCTCCGATTTCGGGGAGCTGTTTTTT. Supplemented by reference TRBV7-3 and TRBJ2-2, the full variable domain reads GAGVSQTPSNKVTEKGKYVELRCDPISGHTALYWYRQSLGQGPEFLIYFQGTGAADDSGLPNDRFFAVRPEGSVSTLKIQRTERGDSAVYLCASSSDFGELFFGEGSRLTVL.

This clone appeared once. The gene calls are TRBV10-3 and TRBJ1-1; possible D gene TRBD1, 5 bases. V lost 7 bases, J lost 1 base, and 10 bases lay in between. The germline CDR1 and CDR2 sequences are ENHRY and SYGVKD. The CDR3 covers 13 residues. The DNA of the CDR3 is TGTGCCATCAAATCTGGGGGGAACACTGAAGCTTTCTTT. Protein product: CAIKSGGNTEAFF.

The chain carries TRBV5-1 and TRBJ1-1; 11 bases are a match to TRBD1. The CDR3 consists of 14 residues. Germline V CDR1 and CDR2: SGHRS, YFSETQ. With V trimmed by 3 bases and J by 5 bases, 3 bases remained unmatched. This CDR3 reads CASSSGTGGTEAFF. For the CDR3, the DNA is TGCGCCAGCAGCTCAGGGACAGGGGGAACTGAAGCTTTCTTT.

This sequence joins TRBV2 and TRBJ1-5, with D maybe TRBD1 (5 bases). V was clipped by 4 bases and J by 11 bases, with 18 bases between them. Germline V lookup: CDR1 SNHLY, CDR2 FYNNEI. The CDR3 totals 14 residues. The CDR3 sequence is CASSGPAGGRAQHF. The CDR3 DNA reads as TGTGCCAGCAGTGGACCAGCGGGGGGAAGGGCCCAGCATTTT.

J is TRBJ1-4 and V is TRBV4-1; TRBD1 is a possible D gene (5 bases). The germline V and J ends were trimmed by 5 bases and 14 bases, with 21 bases remaining between them. The CDR3 has 14 amino acids. Germline assignment: CDR1 MGHRA and CDR2 YSYEKL. The CDR3 protein is CASSARGGKVGLFF. The CDR3 DNA is TGCGCCAGCAGCGCGCGGGGGGGAAAGGTCGGTCTGTTTTTT.

The chain recombines TRBV19 with TRBJ1-4; maybe TRBD1 (6 bases). The CDR3 has 14 amino acids. The V gene's germline CDR1 is LNHDA and CDR2 SQIVND (reference sequence). V shed 5 bases and J shed 7 bases, with 14 bases lying between them. CDR3 DNA sequence: TGTGCCAGTAGTCAGGAGGGGGAGGGTGAAAAACTGTTTTTT. It translates to CASSQEGEGEKLFF.

The rearrangement uses TRBV28 and TRBJ1-1; the D is unclear. The CDR3 extends over 14 amino acids. CDR1 and CDR2 (germline): MDHEN, SYDVKM. Deletions cut 3 bases from V and 8 bases from J, with 16 bases between. This CDR3 reads CASSLVFNDIEAFF. In DNA, the CDR3 is TGTGCCAGCAGTTTGGTTTTTAACGACATAGAAGCTTTCTTT.

The sample holds one count of this clone. The chain carries TRBV7-9 and TRBJ1-3; D not resolved. Deletions cut 6 bases from V and 1 base from J, with 7 bases between. Germline lookup yields CDR1 SEHNR and CDR2 FQNEAQ (reference sequence). The CDR3 extends over 13 amino acids. CDR3: CASSRTSGNTIYF. The DNA for the CDR3 is TGTGCCAGCAGTCGGACGTCTGGAAACACCATATATTTT.